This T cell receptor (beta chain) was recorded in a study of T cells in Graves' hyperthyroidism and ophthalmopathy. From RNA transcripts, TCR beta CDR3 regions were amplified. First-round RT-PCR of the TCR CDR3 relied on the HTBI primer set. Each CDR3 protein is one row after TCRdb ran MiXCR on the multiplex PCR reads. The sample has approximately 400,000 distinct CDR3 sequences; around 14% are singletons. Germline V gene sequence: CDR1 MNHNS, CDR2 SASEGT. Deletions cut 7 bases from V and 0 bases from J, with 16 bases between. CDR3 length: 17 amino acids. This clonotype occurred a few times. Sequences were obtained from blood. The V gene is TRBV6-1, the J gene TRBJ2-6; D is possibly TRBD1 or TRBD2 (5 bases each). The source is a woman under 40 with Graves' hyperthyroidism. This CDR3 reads CASIPRGPSSGANVLTF. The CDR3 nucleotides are TGTGCCAGCATCCCTCGGGGCCCAAGCTCTGGGGCCAACGTCCTGACTTTC.